Listed below are T cell receptor beta chains from one sample, sequenced in a study of blood T cell repertoires in COVID-19. TCRdb's copy holds only in-frame clones and misses some; the assay was immunoSEQ multiplex PCR. The repertoire consists of about 280,000 clones, with 75% to 90% occurring once and the leading ten covering less than 2.5%. Sequences were obtained from peripheral blood. The receptors were gathered from a man between 45 and 60 years old with acute or convalescent COVID-19. Both conserved end residues are part of each CDR3. A D gene is named only where the DNA matches it firmly. Expanded clones get a size class; other rows say once, few or many, or leave the size out.

v_call	clone_size	j_call	d_call	cdr3_nt	cdr3_aa
TRBV5-6	-	TRBJ1-4	TRBD1	TGTGCCAGCAGCCCCGGGACAGAGTGGACTAATGAAAAACTGTTTTTT	CASSPGTEWTNEKLFF
TRBV10-1	-	TRBJ1-3	-	TGCGCCAGCAGTGAGTATCAGGGAAACACCATATATTTT	CASSEYQGNTIYF
TRBV10-3	-	TRBJ2-7	TRBD2	TGTGCCATCACCCCGACAGGACTAGCGGGGTCCTACGAGCAGTACTTC	CAITPTGLAGSYEQYF
TRBV28	-	TRBJ2-5	-	TGTGCCAGCAGCGGTGGGACTCTCCAAGAGACCCAGTACTTC	CASSGGTLQETQYF
TRBV5-1	-	TRBJ2-7	-	TGCGCCAGCAGCTTCGGGGATGAGCAGTACTTC	CASSFGDEQYF
TRBV7-3	-	TRBJ1-1	-	TGTGCCAGCAGCTTAACGGCCTACACTGAAGCTTTCTTT	CASSLTAYTEAFF
TRBV6-2/TRBV6-3	-	TRBJ2-7	-	TGTGCCAGCAGTTACCCGCCACACAGGGACGAGCAGTACTTC	CASSYPPHRDEQYF
TRBV2	-	TRBJ2-5	-	TGTGCCATACAGGAGTACCAAGAGACCCAGTACTTC	CAIQEYQETQYF
TRBV5-5	-	TRBJ1-1	TRBD1	TGTGCCAGCAGCCGCCCTGACAGGGCCACTGAAGCTTTCTTT	CASSRPDRATEAFF
TRBV7-6	-	TRBJ2-7	-	TGTGCCAGCAGCTTAGCACGACGGGGGAGCTCCTACGAGCAGTACTTC	CASSLARRGSSYEQYF
TRBV5-1	-	TRBJ2-5	-	TGCGCCAGCAGCTTGGGTAGCGTAGCCCAAGAGACCCAGTACTTC	CASSLGSVAQETQYF
TRBV9	-	TRBJ2-2	TRBD2	TGTGCCAGCAGCCCCTGGACTAGCGGGGGCACCGGGGAGCTGTTTTTT	CASSPWTSGGTGELFF
TRBV7-7	-	TRBJ1-6	-	TGTGCTAGCAGCTCCGGAGAAGGAAGGAATTCACCCCTCCACTTT	CASSSGEGRNSPLHF
TRBV5-1	-	TRBJ2-1	-	TGCGCCAGCAGCTTGGGTGATGGACACGAGCAGTTCTTC	CASSLGDGHEQFF
TRBV5-1	-	TRBJ1-1	-	TGCGCCAGCAGACAAGACAGGTACGCTGAAGCTTTCTTT	CASRQDRYAEAFF
TRBV7-8	-	TRBJ2-7	-	TGTGCCAGCAGCTTAGTCTCCGGCAGGGGCGGAAACGAGCAGTACTTC	CASSLVSGRGGNEQYF
TRBV18	-	TRBJ1-5	TRBD1	TGTGCCAGCACAGGATCAGGGGGTCGAGATCAGCCCCAGCATTTT	CASTGSGGRDQPQHF
TRBV27	-	TRBJ2-2	-	TGTGCCAGCAGTTTTTGGCAGTCGAACACCGGGGAGCTGTTTTTT	CASSFWQSNTGELFF
TRBV10-3	few	TRBJ1-1	-	TGTGCCATCAGAAACTTGAACACTGAAGCTTTCTTT	CAIRNLNTEAFF
TRBV10-1	few	TRBJ1-6	TRBD1	TGCGCCAGCAGCCCCGGTCGACAGGGTTGGAATTCACCCCTCCACTTT	CASSPGRQGWNSPLHF
TRBV3-1/TRBV3-2	once	TRBJ2-5	TRBD1	TGTGCCAGCAGCCAAGGCCCAGGGGGTCAAGAGACCCAGTACTTC	CASSQGPGGQETQYF
TRBV5-1	-	TRBJ1-1	-	TGCGCCAGTCATACTAAGGGGTTGGACACTGAAGCTTTCTTT	CASHTKGLDTEAFF
TRBV5-1	-	TRBJ2-5	TRBD2	TGCGCCAGCAGCTTTCTCGGGGGGCAAGAGACCCAGTACTTC	CASSFLGGQETQYF
TRBV29-1	once	TRBJ1-2	-	TGCAGCGTTGAAGTACAGGGAGTACAGGGCTACACCTTC	CSVEVQGVQGYTF
TRBV3-1/TRBV3-2	-	TRBJ2-6	TRBD1	TGTGCCAGCAGCCAGGGGACAGGGGACACTGGGGCCAACGTCCTGACTTTC	CASSQGTGDTGANVLTF
TRBV30	-	TRBJ2-3	-	TGTGCCTGGAGTATAACAGATACGCAGTATTTT	CAWSITDTQYF
TRBV5-1	-	TRBJ2-7	-	TGCGCCAGCAGCTTGGGGACCAGGGGTAGGGAGCAGTACTTC	CASSLGTRGREQYF
TRBV25-1	-	TRBJ2-1	-	TGTGCCAGCTCGTTTCTTACTGGTGAGCAGTTCTTC	CASSFLTGEQFF
TRBV9	-	TRBJ1-1	-	TGTGCCAGCAGCGGTCAACCCGGGACTGAATCTTTCTTT	CASSGQPGTESFF
TRBV3-1/TRBV3-2	once	TRBJ2-5	TRBD2	TGTGCCAGCAGCCCAAGGGGGACTAGCGGGGGAGAGACCCAGTACTTC	CASSPRGTSGGETQYF
TRBV14	once	TRBJ1-6	-	TGTGCCAGCAGCCAAGATGCAGGGTTCGGCTATAATTCACCCCTCCACTTT	CASSQDAGFGYNSPLHF
TRBV30	-	TRBJ2-7	-	TGTGCCTGGACTGCAGGTCACGAGCAGTACTTC	CAWTAGHEQYF
TRBV3-1/TRBV3-2	-	TRBJ1-1	-	TGTGCCAGCAGCCAAGACGGCGGGATGAACACTGAAGCTTTCTTT	CASSQDGGMNTEAFF
TRBV5-1	once	TRBJ1-1	-	TGCGCCACCCGGGAGTCCCTCACGGGGACTGAAGCTTTCTTT	CATRESLTGTEAFF
TRBV7-3	-	TRBJ2-5	-	TGTGCCAGCAGACGGGACACCGAGGAGACCCAGTACTTC	CASRRDTEETQYF
TRBV12-5	-	TRBJ2-1	TRBD2	TGTGCTAGTGGTTTCCCTCAGCGGGGACTTTACAATGAGCAGTTCTTC	CASGFPQRGLYNEQFF
TRBV18	-	TRBJ1-1	TRBD1	TGTGCCAGCTCACCATTACAGGGGTCCACTGAAGCTTTCTTT	CASSPLQGSTEAFF
TRBV29-1	-	TRBJ1-2	-	TGCAGCGTCCAAAGCTCAGGGGTTGGCTACACCTTC	CSVQSSGVGYTF
TRBV30	-	TRBJ2-3	TRBD2	TGTGCCTGGAGTGTTCATGGGGCAGCGGGGGGGATTGATACGCAGTATTTT	CAWSVHGAAGGIDTQYF
TRBV7-8	-	TRBJ2-3	-	TGTGCCAGCAGCTTTAGCCCCAGTGATACGCAGTATTTT	CASSFSPSDTQYF
TRBV7-2	-	TRBJ2-3	-	TGTGCCAGCAGCTTACGGACTACATTCCAGTATTTT	CASSLRTTFQYF
TRBV20-1	-	TRBJ1-2	-	TGCAGTGCTAGTTCTCCAGGTTATAACTATGGCTACACCTTC	CSASSPGYNYGYTF
TRBV5-6	few	TRBJ1-2	-	TGTGCCAGCAGCTTGGTCAGGGTCAGGATCTATGGCTACACCTTC	CASSLVRVRIYGYTF
TRBV19	-	TRBJ1-5	TRBD1	TGTGCCAGTATGGCGGGACAGGGAGCCCAGCCCCAGCATTTT	CASMAGQGAQPQHF
TRBV19	-	TRBJ1-1	-	TGTGCCAGTAGTAACTACGGTGGTGACACTGAAGCTTTCTTT	CASSNYGGDTEAFF
TRBV11-2	-	TRBJ2-2	-	TGTGCCAGCAGCCCAGGAGGTAGTCCCGGGGAGCTGTTTTTT	CASSPGGSPGELFF
TRBV11-3	-	TRBJ2-1	TRBD2	TGTGCCAGCAGCTCGGGGGGGCTAGCGGGCTCCTACAATGAGCAGTTCTTC	CASSSGGLAGSYNEQFF
TRBV18	-	TRBJ2-1	TRBD2	TGTGCCAGCTCACCATTTACTAGCGGGGGCGATGAGCAGTTCTTC	CASSPFTSGGDEQFF
TRBV11-2	-	TRBJ1-3	-	TGTGCCAGCAGTACAGGGCAGGGAAACACCATATATTTT	CASSTGQGNTIYF
TRBV7-3	-	TRBJ2-3	TRBD1	TGTGCCAGCAGCCTCCAGGGACAGGGTCTCACTGAGCAGTATTTT	CASSLQGQGLTEQYF
TRBV7-2	once	TRBJ1-5	-	TGTGCCAGCAGCTTAGGTCAGGGGAGCCGTCAGCCCCAGCATTTT	CASSLGQGSRQPQHF
TRBV7-3	-	TRBJ2-1	TRBD2	TGTGCCAGCGGGCGGGGGGGCCCCAATGAGCAGTTCTTC	CASGRGGPNEQFF
TRBV7-9	-	TRBJ2-5	-	TGTGCCAGCAGCTTAGCGGGGGGGCTGAAGACCCAGTACTTC	CASSLAGGLKTQYF
TRBV10-1	few	TRBJ2-2	TRBD2	TGCGCCCGCGGGGGCGGGGGGGCCTTGGACACCGGGGAGCTGTTTTTT	CARGGGGALDTGELFF
TRBV5-1	-	TRBJ1-1	-	TGCGCCAGCAGCTTACATCTGAACACTGAAGCTTTCTTT	CASSLHLNTEAFF
TRBV5-1	once	TRBJ2-7	TRBD1	TGCGCCAGCAGCTCACTACGGACAGGGGGCGGCTACGAGCAGTACTTC	CASSSLRTGGGYEQYF
TRBV9	-	TRBJ1-5	TRBD1	TGTGCCAGCAGCGTAGGGGGACAGGCGAGCAATCAGCCCCAGCATTTT	CASSVGGQASNQPQHF
TRBV3-1/TRBV3-2	-	TRBJ1-2	-	TGTGCCAGCAGCCAAGACCCCGGGAACGGTAACTATGGCTACACCTTC	CASSQDPGNGNYGYTF
TRBV27	-	TRBJ1-5	-	TGTGCCAGCAGTTTAGGAGGGTTGAGTCAGCCCCAGCATTTT	CASSLGGLSQPQHF
TRBV2	-	TRBJ1-1	-	TGTGCCAGCAGGGAGGGGCCGCAGTATCCTGAAGCTTTCTTT	CASREGPQYPEAFF